Included here is one TCR beta chain sequence, with context. These data belong to a study of regulatory T cells in long-lasting Graves disease. Overall study: Freshly diagnosed Graves' patients had used antithyroid drugs for under 3 months.

The sample's time point: newly diagnosed GD, antithyroid drugs for less than 3 months. The TCR library was made from RNA that had been extracted from PBMCs in TRIzol. This CDR3 comprises 14 residues. Germline CDR1 MNHEY, CDR2 SVGAGI. V was shortened by 4 bases and J by 0 bases, with 6 bases between the two germline ends. In building TCR beta libraries, iRepertoire HTBI primers were used together with Arm-PCR of CDR3 regions. Via MiXCR, TCRdb re-called the multiplex PCR reads, giving one row per CDR3 protein. This table holds about 350,000 distinct CDR3 sequences, 16% found once. The same specimen was also included in a second study, on T cells in Graves' hyperthyroidism and ophthalmopathy. That paper adds: The primer set for the first-round RT-PCR of the TCR CDR3 was HTBI.

This receptor was obtained from a man aged 40-55 years with Graves disease. The chain couples TRBV6-5 to TRBJ2-2, with D unclear. Sample: peripheral blood mononuclear cells (PBMCs), taken at new diagnosis, from a patient treated with antithyroid drugs. The CDR3, as DNA: TGTGCCAGCAGTTCCACTCCGAACACCGGGGAGCTGTTTTTT. Residues: CASSSTPNTGELFF.